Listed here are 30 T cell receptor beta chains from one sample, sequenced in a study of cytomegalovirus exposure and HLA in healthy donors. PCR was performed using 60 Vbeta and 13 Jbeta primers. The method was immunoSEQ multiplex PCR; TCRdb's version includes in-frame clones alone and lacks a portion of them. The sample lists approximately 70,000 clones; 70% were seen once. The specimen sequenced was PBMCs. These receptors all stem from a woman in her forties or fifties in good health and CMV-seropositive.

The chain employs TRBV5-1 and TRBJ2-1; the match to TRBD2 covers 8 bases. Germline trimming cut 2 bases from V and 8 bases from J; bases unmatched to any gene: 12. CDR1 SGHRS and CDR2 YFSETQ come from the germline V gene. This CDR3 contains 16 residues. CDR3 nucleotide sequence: TGCGCCAGCAGCTTCAACCTGGGACTAGTTTCGGATGAGCAGTTCTTC. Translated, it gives CASSFNLGLVSDEQFF.

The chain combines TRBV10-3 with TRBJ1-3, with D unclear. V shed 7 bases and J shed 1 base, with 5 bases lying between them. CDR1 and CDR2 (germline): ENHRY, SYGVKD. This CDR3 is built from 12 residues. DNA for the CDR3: TGTGCCATCACGGGGTCTGGAAACACCATATATTTT. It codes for CAITGSGNTIYF.

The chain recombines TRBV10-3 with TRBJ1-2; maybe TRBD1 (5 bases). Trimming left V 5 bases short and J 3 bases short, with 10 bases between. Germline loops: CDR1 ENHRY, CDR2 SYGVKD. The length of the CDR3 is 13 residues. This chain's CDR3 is CAISQGGDYGYTF. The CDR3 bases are TGTGCCATCAGTCAGGGAGGGGACTATGGCTACACCTTC.

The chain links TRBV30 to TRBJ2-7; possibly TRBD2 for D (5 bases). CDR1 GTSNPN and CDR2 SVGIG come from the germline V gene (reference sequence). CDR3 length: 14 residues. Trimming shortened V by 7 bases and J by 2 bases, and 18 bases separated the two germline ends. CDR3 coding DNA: TGTGCCTCCGTTTCCCTACGGGGAACCTACGAGCAGTACTTC. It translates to CASVSLRGTYEQYF. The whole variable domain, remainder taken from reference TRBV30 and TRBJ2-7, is SQTIHQWPATLVQPVGSPLSLECTVEGTSNPNLYWYRQAAGRGLQLLFYSVGIGQISSEVPQNLSASRPQDRQFILSSKKLLLSDSGFYLCASVSLRGTYEQYFGPGTRLTVT.

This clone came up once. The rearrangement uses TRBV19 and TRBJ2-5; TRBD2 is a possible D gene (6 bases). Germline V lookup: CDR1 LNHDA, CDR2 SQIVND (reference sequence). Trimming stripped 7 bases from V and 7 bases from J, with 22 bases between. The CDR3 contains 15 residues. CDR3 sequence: CASNQWGDPSGTQYF. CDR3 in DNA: TGTGCCAGTAATCAGTGGGGGGACCCTTCAGGGACCCAGTACTTC.

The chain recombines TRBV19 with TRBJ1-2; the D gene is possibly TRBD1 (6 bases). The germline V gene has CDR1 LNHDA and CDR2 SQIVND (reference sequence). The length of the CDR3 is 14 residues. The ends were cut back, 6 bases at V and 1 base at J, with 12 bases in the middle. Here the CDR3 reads CASRLTGFNYGYTF. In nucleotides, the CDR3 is TGTGCCAGTAGATTGACAGGCTTTAACTATGGCTACACCTTC.

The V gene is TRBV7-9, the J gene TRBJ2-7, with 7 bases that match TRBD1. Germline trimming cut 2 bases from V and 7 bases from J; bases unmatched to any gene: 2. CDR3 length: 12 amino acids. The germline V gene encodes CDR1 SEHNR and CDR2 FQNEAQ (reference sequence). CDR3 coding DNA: TGTGCCAGCAGCTTAACAGGGGTTGAGCAGTACTTC. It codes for CASSLTGVEQYF.

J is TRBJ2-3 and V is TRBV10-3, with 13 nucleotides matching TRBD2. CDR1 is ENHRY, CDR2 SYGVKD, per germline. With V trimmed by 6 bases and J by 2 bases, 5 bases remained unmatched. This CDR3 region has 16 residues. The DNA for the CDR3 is TGTGCCATCAGCAAAGGGACTAGCGGGACCACAGATACGCAGTATTTT. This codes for CAISKGTSGTTDTQYF.

The CDR3 here is CASSQEYDGTVNTEAFF. The CDR3 DNA follows: TGTGCCAGCAGCCAAGAATATGACGGGACAGTTAACACTGAAGCTTTCTTT. The J gene is TRBJ1-1, the V gene TRBV4-2; TRBD1 matches at 7 bases. CDR3 length: 17 residues. CDR1 LGHNA and CDR2 YNFKEQ come from the germline V gene. The V gene end was trimmed by 0 bases and the J gene end by 2 bases; junction bases not matched to a gene: 9.

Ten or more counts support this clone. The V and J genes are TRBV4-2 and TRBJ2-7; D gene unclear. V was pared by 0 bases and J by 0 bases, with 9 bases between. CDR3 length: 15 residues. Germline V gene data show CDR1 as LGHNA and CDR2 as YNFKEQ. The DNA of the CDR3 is TGTGCCAGCAGCCAAGATGCGGTTAGCTCCTACGAGCAGTACTTC. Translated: CASSQDAVSSYEQYF.

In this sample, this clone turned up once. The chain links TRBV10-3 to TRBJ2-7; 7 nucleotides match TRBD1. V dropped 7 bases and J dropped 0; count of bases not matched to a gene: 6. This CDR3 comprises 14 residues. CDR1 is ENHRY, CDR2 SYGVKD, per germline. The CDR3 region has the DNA TGTGCCATCAAAGGGACAGAGAGCTCCTACGAGCAGTACTTC. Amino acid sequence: CAIKGTESSYEQYF.

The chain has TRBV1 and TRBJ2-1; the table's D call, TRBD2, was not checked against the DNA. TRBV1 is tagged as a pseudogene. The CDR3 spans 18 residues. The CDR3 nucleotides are TGCACCAGCAGCCAAGGTGCGGGGGTGGGATTGATATACAATGAGCAGTTCTTC. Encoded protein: CTSSQGAGVGLIYNEQFF.

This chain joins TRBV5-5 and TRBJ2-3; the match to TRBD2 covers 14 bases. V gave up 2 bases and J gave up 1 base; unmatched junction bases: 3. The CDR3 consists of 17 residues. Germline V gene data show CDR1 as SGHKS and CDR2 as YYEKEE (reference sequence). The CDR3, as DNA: TGTGCCAGCAGCTTACGGACTAGCGGGGGGCGCACAGATACGCAGTATTTT. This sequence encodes CASSLRTSGGRTDTQYF.

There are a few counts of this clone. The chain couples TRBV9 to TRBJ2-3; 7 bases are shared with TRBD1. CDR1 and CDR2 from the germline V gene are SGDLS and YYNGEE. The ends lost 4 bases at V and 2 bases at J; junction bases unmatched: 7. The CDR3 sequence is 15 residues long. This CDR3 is CASSLRQGLTDTQYF. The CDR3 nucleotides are TGTGCCAGCAGCCTACGACAGGGCCTCACAGATACGCAGTATTTT.

The CDR3 coding sequence is TGTGCCAGCACCTCCTGGACAGGGCGCAATCAGCCCCAGCATTTT. Translation: CASTSWTGRNQPQHF. The genes are TRBV6-1 and TRBJ1-5; 8 bases align to TRBD1. The CDR3 is made up of 15 amino acids. Germline V gene sequence: CDR1 MNHNS, CDR2 SASEGT. Trimming took 7 bases from V and 2 from J; bases not matched to a gene: 7.

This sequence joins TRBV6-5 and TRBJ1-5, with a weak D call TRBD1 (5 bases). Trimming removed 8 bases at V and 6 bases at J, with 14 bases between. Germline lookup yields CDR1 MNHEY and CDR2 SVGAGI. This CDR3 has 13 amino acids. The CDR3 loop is CASQGVVGQPQHF. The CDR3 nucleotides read TGTGCCAGCCAGGGTGTGGTAGGTCAGCCCCAGCATTTT.

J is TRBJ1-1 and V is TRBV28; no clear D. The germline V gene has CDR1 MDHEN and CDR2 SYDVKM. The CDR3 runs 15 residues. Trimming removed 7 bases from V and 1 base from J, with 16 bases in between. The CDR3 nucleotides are TGTGCCAGCATCCCCGTGGGCAGCTCGAACACTGAAGCTTTCTTT. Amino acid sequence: CASIPVGSSNTEAFF.

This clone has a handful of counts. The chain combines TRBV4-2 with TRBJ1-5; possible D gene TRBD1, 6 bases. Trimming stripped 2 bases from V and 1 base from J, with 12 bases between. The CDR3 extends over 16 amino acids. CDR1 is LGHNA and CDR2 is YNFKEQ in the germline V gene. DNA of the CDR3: TGTGCCAGCAGCCAACCGGGACAATTCAGCAATCAGCCCCAGCATTTT. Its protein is CASSQPGQFSNQPQHF.

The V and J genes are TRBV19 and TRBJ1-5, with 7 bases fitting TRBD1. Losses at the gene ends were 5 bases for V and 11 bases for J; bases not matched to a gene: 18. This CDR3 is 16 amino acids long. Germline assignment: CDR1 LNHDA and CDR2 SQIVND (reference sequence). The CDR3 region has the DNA TGTGCCAGTAGTGGGGGTTGGACAGGTTCCGCAAAGGCCCAGCATTTT. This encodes CASSGGWTGSAKAQHF.

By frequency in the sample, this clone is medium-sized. CDR3 amino acids: CASSTGGSGNTEAFF. Written as DNA, the CDR3 is TGTGCCAGCAGCACAGGGGGCTCGGGGAACACTGAAGCTTTCTTT. The chain uses TRBV11-3 and TRBJ1-1; 9 nucleotides match TRBD1. The CDR3 runs 15 residues. V was pared by 5 bases and J by 1 base, with 5 bases of the junction left unmatched. Germline lookup yields CDR1 SGHNT and CDR2 YENEEA.

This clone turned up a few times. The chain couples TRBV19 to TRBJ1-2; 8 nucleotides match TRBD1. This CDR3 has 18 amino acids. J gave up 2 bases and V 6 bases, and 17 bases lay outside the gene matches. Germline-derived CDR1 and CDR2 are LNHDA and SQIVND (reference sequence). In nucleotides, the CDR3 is TGTGCCAGTAGAGGACAGGGCCCGGAGCTGGGAAAAAACTATGGCTACACCTTC. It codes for CASRGQGPELGKNYGYTF.

CDR3 sequence (DNA): TGTGCCAGCAGCAATTCCCGCGGGTACGAGCAGTACTTC. It yields the protein CASSNSRGYEQYF. J is TRBJ2-7 and V is TRBV7-9; D is possibly TRBD2 (5 bases). The CDR3 consists of 13 residues. Germline CDR1 and CDR2: SEHNR and FQNEAQ (reference sequence). V lost 5 bases, J lost 4 bases, and 12 bases lay in between. The complete variable domain, with remaining parts taken from reference TRBV7-9 and TRBJ2-7, reads DTGVSQNPRHKITKRGQNVTFRCDPISEHNRLYWYRQTLGQGPEFLTYFQNEAQLEKSRLLSDRFSAERPKGSFSTLEIQRTEQGDSAMYLCASSNSRGYEQYFGPGTRLTVT.

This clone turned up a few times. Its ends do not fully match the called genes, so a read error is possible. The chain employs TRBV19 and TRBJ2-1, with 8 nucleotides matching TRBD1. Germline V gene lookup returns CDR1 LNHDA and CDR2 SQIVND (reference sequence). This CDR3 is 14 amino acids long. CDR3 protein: CAVGAGGHYSEQFF. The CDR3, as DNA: TGTGCCGTGGGGGCAGGGGGCCATTACAGTGAGCAGTTCTTC.

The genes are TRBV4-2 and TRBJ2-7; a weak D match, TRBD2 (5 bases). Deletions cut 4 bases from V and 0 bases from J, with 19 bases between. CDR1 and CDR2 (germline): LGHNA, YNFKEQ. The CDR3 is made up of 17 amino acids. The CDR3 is CASSRSTGQTTSYEQYF. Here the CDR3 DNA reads TGTGCCAGCAGCCGATCGACGGGCCAGACTACCTCCTACGAGCAGTACTTC.

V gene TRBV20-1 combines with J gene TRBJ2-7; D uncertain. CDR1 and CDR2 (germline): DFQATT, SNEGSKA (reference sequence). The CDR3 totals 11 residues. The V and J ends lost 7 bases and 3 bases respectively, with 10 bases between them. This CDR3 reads CSVSGGYEQYF. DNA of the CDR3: TGCAGTGTGTCGGGTGGCTACGAGCAGTACTTC.

This CDR3 is CASSWPGLAGEHSYEQYF. In nucleotides, the CDR3 is TGCGCCAGCAGCTGGCCGGGACTAGCGGGAGAGCACTCCTACGAGCAGTACTTC. The chain links TRBV5-1 to TRBJ2-7, with TRBD2 identical over 14 bases. Germline trimming cut 3 bases from V and 0 bases from J; bases unmatched to any gene: 8. From germline, CDR1 is SGHRS and CDR2 YFSETQ. The CDR3 spans 18 residues.

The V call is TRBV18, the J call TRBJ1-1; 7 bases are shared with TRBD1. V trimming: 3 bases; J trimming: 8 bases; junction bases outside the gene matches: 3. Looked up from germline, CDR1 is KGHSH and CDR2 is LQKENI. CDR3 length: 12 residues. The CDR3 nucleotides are TGTGCCAGCTCACCTGGGACAGAGGAAGCTTTCTTT. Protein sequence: CASSPGTEEAFF.

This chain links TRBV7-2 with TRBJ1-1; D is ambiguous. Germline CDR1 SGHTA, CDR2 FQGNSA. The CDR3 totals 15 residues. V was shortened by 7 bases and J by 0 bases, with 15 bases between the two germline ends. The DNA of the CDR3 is TGTGCCAGCACCACCTCTTGGAGTGTGAACACTGAAGCTTTCTTT. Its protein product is CASTTSWSVNTEAFF.

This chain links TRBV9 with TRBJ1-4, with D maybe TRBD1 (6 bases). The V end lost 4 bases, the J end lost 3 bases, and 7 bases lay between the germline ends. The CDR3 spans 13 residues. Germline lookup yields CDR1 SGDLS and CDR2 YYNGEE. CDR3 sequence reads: CASSRTANEKLFF. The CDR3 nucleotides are TGTGCCAGCAGCCGGACAGCTAATGAAAAACTGTTTTTT.

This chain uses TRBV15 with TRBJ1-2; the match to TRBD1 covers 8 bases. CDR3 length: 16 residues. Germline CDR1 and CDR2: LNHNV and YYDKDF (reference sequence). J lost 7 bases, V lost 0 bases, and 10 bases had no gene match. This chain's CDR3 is CATSRDVTGGPAGYTF. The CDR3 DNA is TGTGCCACCAGCAGAGATGTCACAGGGGGACCGGCTGGCTACACCTTC.